The following is a T cell receptor (beta chain) sequence with its context. Its specificity is not known. Germline lookup yields CDR1 SGHVS and CDR2 FNYEAQ. CDR3 length equals 14 residues. Libraries used 5'RACE template switching adding universal primer site and UMIs. TCRdb reprocessed the 5' RACE reads; each CDR3 protein has one entry and no DNA is given. Reported are over 200,000 distinct CDR3 sequences; the ten largest clones contain around 0.37%. This sample was included in a study of T cells expressing NK-cell markers. As for the study in general: Each TCR beta repertoire originated in sorted T cells that were CD3+CD56+NKG2C+, CD3+CD56+NKG2C- or CD3+CD56-NKG2C+. Whole-study results and caveats: Several of the donors also had these clonotypes leading their CD3+CD56-NKG2C+ fraction.

Sequencing was carried out using blood T cells: a sorted CD56 or NKG2C T cell subset, CD4+ or CD8+ T cells, or bulk PBMC T cells (not recorded which). This receptor was obtained from a man aged 18 to 30 in good health. The genes are TRBV7-6 and TRBJ2-7; as DNA is missing, the TRBD1 call by TCRdb cannot be tested. The CDR3 reads CASSRTGVKDEQYF.